Sequencing of this T cell receptor (beta chain) was carried out in a study of T cells in Graves' hyperthyroidism and ophthalmopathy. The CDR3 consists of 13 residues. The germline V gene encodes CDR1 ENHRY and CDR2 SYGVKD. V lost 10 bases and J 5 bases, leaving 17 bases between the germline ends. The source material, RNA transcripts, was used to amplify TCR beta CDR3 regions. The TCR CDR3 was amplified in a first-round RT-PCR using the HTBI primer set. TCRdb fed the multiplex PCR reads into MiXCR, producing one record per CDR3 protein. This sample yields hundreds of thousands of distinct CDR3 sequences, of which over 35% are seen a single time; about 8.9% belongs to the top ten. Study-wide results and limits: Classification by a 13 V-J model distinguished ophthalmopathy from stable hyperthyroidism.

In this sample, this clonotype turned up many times. Its antigen is unknown. Patients were excluded because of uncontrolled infection, other autoimmune disease, pregnancy or lactation. Sequenced input: blood. The sequence came from a man aged 18 to 30 with Graves' hyperthyroidism. This rearrangement joins TRBV10-3 to TRBJ2-5, with D possibly being TRBD2 (5 bases). The CDR3 loop is CATKASLAETQYF. The CDR3 DNA sequence: TGTGCCACCAAAGCTAGCCTAGCCGAGACCCAGTACTTC.